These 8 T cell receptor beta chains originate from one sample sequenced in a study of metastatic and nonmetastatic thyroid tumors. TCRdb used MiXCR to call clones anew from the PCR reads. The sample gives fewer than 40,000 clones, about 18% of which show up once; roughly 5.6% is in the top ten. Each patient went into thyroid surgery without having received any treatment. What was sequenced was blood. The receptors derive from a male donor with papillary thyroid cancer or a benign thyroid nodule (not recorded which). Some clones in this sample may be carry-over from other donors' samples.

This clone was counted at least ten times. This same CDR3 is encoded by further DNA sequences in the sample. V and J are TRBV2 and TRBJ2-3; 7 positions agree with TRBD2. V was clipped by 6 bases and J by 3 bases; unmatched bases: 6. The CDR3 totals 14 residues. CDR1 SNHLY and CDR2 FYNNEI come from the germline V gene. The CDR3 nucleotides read TGTGCCAGCAGCTCCACTAGCGAAACAGATACGCAGTATTTT. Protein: CASSSTSETDTQYF.

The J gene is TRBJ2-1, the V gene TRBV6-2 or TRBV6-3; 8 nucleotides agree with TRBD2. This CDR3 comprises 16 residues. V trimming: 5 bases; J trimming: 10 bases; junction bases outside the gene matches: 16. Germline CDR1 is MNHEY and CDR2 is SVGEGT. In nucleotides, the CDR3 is TGTGCCAGCAGTAGTTCTAGCGGGTCTGCGAACAGGGAGCAGTTCTTC. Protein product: CASSSSSGSANREQFF.

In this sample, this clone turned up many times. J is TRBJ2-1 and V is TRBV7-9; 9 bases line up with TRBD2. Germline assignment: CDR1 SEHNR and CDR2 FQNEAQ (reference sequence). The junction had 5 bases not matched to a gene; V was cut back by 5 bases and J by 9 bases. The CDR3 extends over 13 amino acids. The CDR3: CASSQTSGGEQFF. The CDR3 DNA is TGTGCCAGCAGCCAGACTAGCGGTGGTGAGCAGTTCTTC.

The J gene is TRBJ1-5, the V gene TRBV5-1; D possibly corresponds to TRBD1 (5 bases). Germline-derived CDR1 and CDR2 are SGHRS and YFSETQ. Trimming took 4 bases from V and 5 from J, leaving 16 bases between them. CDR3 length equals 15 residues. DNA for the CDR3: TGCGCCAGCAGCCCGGGGGGAGGGGCCCATCAGCCCCAGCATTTT. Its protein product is CASSPGGGAHQPQHF.

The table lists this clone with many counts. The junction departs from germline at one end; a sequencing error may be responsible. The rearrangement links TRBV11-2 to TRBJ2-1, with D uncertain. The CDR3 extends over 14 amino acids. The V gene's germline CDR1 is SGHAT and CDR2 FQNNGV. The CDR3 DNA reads TGTGCCAGCAGCAGCCGGATGAGCTACGATGAGCAGTTCTTC. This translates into CASSSRMSYDEQFF.

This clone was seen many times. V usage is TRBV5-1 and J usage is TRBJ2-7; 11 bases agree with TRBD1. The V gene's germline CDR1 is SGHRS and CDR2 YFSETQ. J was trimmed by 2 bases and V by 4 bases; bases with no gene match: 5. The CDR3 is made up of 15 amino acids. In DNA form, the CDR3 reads TGCGCCAGCAGCGTGGGACAGGGGGACCCCTACGAGCAGTACTTC. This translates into CASSVGQGDPYEQYF.

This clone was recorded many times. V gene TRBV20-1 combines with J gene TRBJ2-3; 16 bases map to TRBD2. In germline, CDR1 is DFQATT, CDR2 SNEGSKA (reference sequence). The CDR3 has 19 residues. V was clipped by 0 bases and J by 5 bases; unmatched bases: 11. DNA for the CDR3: TGCAGTGCTAGAGACACCGGGACTAGCGGGGGGGAGGGGATAGATACGCAGTATTTT. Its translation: CSARDTGTSGGEGIDTQYF.

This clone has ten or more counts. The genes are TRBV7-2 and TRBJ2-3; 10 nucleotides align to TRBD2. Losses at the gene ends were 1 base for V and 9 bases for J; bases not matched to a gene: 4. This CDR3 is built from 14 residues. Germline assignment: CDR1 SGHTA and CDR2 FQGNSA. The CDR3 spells CASSLGTSGETQYF. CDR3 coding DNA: TGTGCCAGCAGCTTAGGGACTAGCGGAGAAACGCAGTATTTT.